These 19 T cell receptor beta chains came from one sample sequenced in a study of identical twins. A single record per CDR3 protein comes from TCRdb applying MiXCR to the 5' RACE reads. The data show just over 500,000 distinct CDR3 sequences, about 20% seen once. The same data also contributed to another study, on T cells expressing NK-cell markers.

The specimen was CD4+ T cells sorted from blood. The receptors here all came from a woman aged 18-29 years in good health.

This clonotype showed up just a few times. The J gene is TRBJ2-5, the V gene TRBV20-1; unclear D gene. This CDR3 region has 15 residues. Trimming left V 0 bases short and J 1 base short, with 12 bases between. The V gene's germline CDR1 is DFQATT and CDR2 SNEGSKA (reference sequence). CDR3 DNA sequence: TGCAGTGCTAGAGACTTCCGTTGGGTCCAAGAGACCCAGTACTTC. It encodes CSARDFRWVQETQYF.

The sample holds a few counts of this clonotype. This chain uses TRBV27 with TRBJ1-2, with D unresolved. The CDR3 totals 13 residues. Germline CDR1 and CDR2: MNHEY and SMNVEV (reference sequence). Trimming shortened V by 6 bases and J by 3 bases, and 11 bases separated the two germline ends. Here the CDR3 DNA reads TGTGCCAGCAGCCCCAGGCCTTACTATGGCTACACCTTC. Encoded protein: CASSPRPYYGYTF.

This chain joins TRBV20-1 and TRBJ2-7; 12 positions agree with TRBD2. V was clipped by 5 bases and J by 1 base; unmatched bases: 3. This CDR3 contains 14 residues. In germline, CDR1 is DFQATT, CDR2 SNEGSKA (reference sequence). For the CDR3, the DNA is TGCAGTGCTGGACTAGCGGGGACATCCTACGAGCAGTACTTC. As protein: CSAGLAGTSYEQYF.

This clonotype has more than one count but fewer than ten. The chain couples TRBV12-3 or TRBV12-4 to TRBJ2-7; 15 positions match TRBD2. This CDR3 has 17 residues. V shed 4 bases, J shed 4 bases, and the junction held 8 bases outside the gene matches. The CDR3 bases are TGTGCCAGCAGTTCCCGGACTAGCGGGGGGGCGGGTTACGAGCAGTACTTC. This translates into CASSSRTSGGAGYEQYF.

This chain links TRBV6-1 with TRBJ1-1, with D hard to call. Per the germline V gene, CDR1 is MNHNS and CDR2 is SASEGT. The CDR3 loop spans 13 amino acids. Trimming cost V 5 bases and J 3 bases, with 10 bases left between them. CDR3 in DNA: TGTGCCAGCAGTATCCGGGCCGACACTGAAGCTTTCTTT. Translated: CASSIRADTEAFF.

The chain carries TRBV7-2 and TRBJ2-7; a possible D gene is TRBD2 (6 bases). The CDR3 extends over 16 amino acids. V was trimmed by 5 bases and J by 3 bases, leaving 20 bases between them. CDR1 is SGHTA, CDR2 FQGNSA, per germline. The CDR3 region is CASSQPGGGPNYEQYF. CDR3 sequence (DNA): TGTGCCAGCAGCCAACCGGGCGGAGGGCCCAACTACGAGCAGTACTTC.

This clonotype has a count of ten or more. The V gene is TRBV20-1, the J gene TRBJ2-7, with 10 bases fitting TRBD2. The J segment lost 2 bases and the V segment lost 0 bases, leaving 4 bases of the junction unmatched. This CDR3 has 15 residues. CDR1 and CDR2 (germline): DFQATT, SNEGSKA (reference sequence). As DNA, the CDR3 is TGCAGTGCTAGAGATCGACTAGCGGGTACCTACGAGCAGTACTTC. Its protein is CSARDRLAGTYEQYF.

This clonotype has only a few counts. The chain employs TRBV20-1 and TRBJ2-7; the match to TRBD1 covers 9 bases. The CDR3 sequence is 14 residues long. The V gene's germline CDR1 is DFQATT and CDR2 SNEGSKA (reference sequence). The V and J ends lost 3 bases and 4 bases, in that order; junction bases with no gene match: 7. CDR3 sequence: CSASWTGAAYEQYF. CDR3 nucleotides: TGCAGTGCTAGCTGGACAGGGGCGGCATACGAGCAGTACTTC.

V usage is TRBV7-2 and J usage is TRBJ2-7; the match to TRBD2 covers 8 bases. Germline CDR1 reads SGHTA; CDR2 reads FQGNSA. The CDR3 runs to 14 residues. Losses at the gene ends were 5 bases for V and 5 bases for J; bases not matched to a gene: 8. CDR3 sequence (DNA): TGTGCCAGCAGCGCGGACCGGGGGGGGAACGAGCAGTACTTC. This sequence encodes CASSADRGGNEQYF.

This chain links TRBV10-3 with TRBJ1-1; tentatively, D is TRBD1 (6 bases). This CDR3 region has 14 residues. Germline CDR1 and CDR2: ENHRY and SYGVKD. Trimming stripped 7 bases from V and 1 base from J, with 13 bases between. The CDR3 sequence is CAITPTGQNTEAFF. The CDR3 DNA sequence: TGTGCCATCACTCCGACAGGACAGAACACTGAAGCTTTCTTT.

With regard to this clonotype: Sequence at one end of the junction differs from germline and may be a read error. The CDR3 region is CAGSLDQGPVEQYF. The CDR3 DNA reads as TGTGCCGGCAGCTTGGACCAGGGACCTGTCGAGCAGTACTTC. The gene calls are TRBV5-5 and TRBJ2-7; D assignment may be TRBD1 or TRBD2 (5 bases each). This CDR3 contains 14 residues. CDR1 and CDR2 from the germline V gene are SGHKS and YYEKEE (reference sequence).

The chain carries TRBV13 and TRBJ2-3; D unresolved. The V end was cut by 4 bases, the J end by 6 bases, with 14 bases between. The CDR3 has 14 amino acids. Germline V lookup: CDR1 PRHDT, CDR2 FYEKMQ (reference sequence). CDR3 in DNA: TGTGCCAGCAGCTACGGCAATAGGGCGGATACGCAGTATTTT. Protein: CASSYGNRADTQYF.

This clonotype showed up many times. The chain carries TRBV12-3 or TRBV12-4 and TRBJ2-1; 8 bases line up with TRBD2. The CDR3 sequence is 15 residues long. V shed 2 bases and J 3 bases; nucleotides not matched to a gene: 3. CDR3 coding DNA: TGTGCCAGCAGTTTAAAGGCGGGGGGCTACAATGAGCAGTTCTTC. It yields the protein CASSLKAGGYNEQFF.

This clonotype showed up many times. The gene calls are TRBV12-3 or TRBV12-4 and TRBJ2-7, with D maybe TRBD1 (5 bases). The V and J ends lost 2 bases and 2 bases respectively, with 13 bases between them. The CDR3 has 15 amino acids. The CDR3 DNA sequence: TGTGCCAGCAGTTTATCTCCACAGGATGCCTACGAGCAGTACTTC. Amino acids: CASSLSPQDAYEQYF.

This clonotype came up once. At one of its ends the junction is not consistent with the germline gene, which may arise from a read error. The CDR3 sequence: CAFSDGGDTQYF. Written as DNA, the CDR3 is TGTGCCTTCAGTGATGGTGGAGATACGCAGTATTTT. The rearrangement uses TRBV10-3 and TRBJ2-3; D not certain. The length of the CDR3 is 12 residues. Germline loops: CDR1 ENHRY, CDR2 SYGVKD.

Ten or more counts support this clonotype. V and J are TRBV20-1 and TRBJ1-1, with D possibly matching TRBD1 (5 bases). Trimming cost V 0 bases and J 5 bases, with 7 bases left between them. Germline-derived CDR1 and CDR2 are DFQATT and SNEGSKA (reference sequence). The CDR3 extends over 12 amino acids. The CDR3 sequence: CSAREQGTEAFF. CDR3 DNA sequence: TGCAGTGCTAGAGAGCAGGGAACTGAAGCTTTCTTT.

A few counts support this clonotype. The chain is built from TRBV12-3 or TRBV12-4 and TRBJ1-5; D gene ambiguous. This CDR3 comprises 14 residues. Trimming removed 6 bases from V and 3 bases from J, with 12 bases in between. Here the CDR3 DNA reads TGTGCCAGCAGACCGACCGGTTTCAATCAGCCCCAGCATTTT. This sequence encodes CASRPTGFNQPQHF.

The rearrangement links TRBV12-3 or TRBV12-4 to TRBJ2-3, with 9 bases fitting TRBD2. V dropped 6 bases and J dropped 1; count of bases not matched to a gene: 8. The CDR3 spans 16 residues. CDR3: CASRRSTSGGTDTQYF. The CDR3 DNA sequence: TGTGCCAGCAGGCGGTCGACTAGCGGTGGCACAGATACGCAGTATTTT.

This rearrangement joins TRBV12-3 or TRBV12-4 to TRBJ2-1, with TRBD2 matching 9 bases. This CDR3 has 16 residues. J gave up 8 bases and V 8 bases, and 16 bases lay outside the gene matches. DNA of the CDR3: TGTGCCAGCGCCAGCTGGGGCAGCGGGGGGTTTGATGAGCAGTTCTTC. Its translation: CASASWGSGGFDEQFF.